This TCR beta chain is drawn from a study of blood T cell repertoires in COVID-19. Trimming shortened V by 1 base and J by 0 bases, and 10 bases separated the two germline ends. The length of the CDR3 is 16 residues. Germline-derived CDR1 and CDR2 are SNHLY and FYNNEI. The table came from immunoSEQ multiplex PCR; TCRdb's copy has only in-frame clones and leaves some out. This table holds 90,000 to 110,000 clones, approximately 78% found once. Material: peripheral blood. This receptor was taken from a woman aged 80 or older with acute or convalescent COVID-19. This chain uses TRBV2 with TRBJ2-4; no clear D gene. The CDR3 sequence is CASSEESVLAKNIQYF. Written as DNA, the CDR3 is TGTGCCAGCAGTGAAGAGAGCGTTCTAGCCAAAAACATTCAGTACTTC.